The 23 T cell receptor beta chains in this list originate from one sample, sequenced in a study of blood T cell repertoires in COVID-19. The table came from immunoSEQ multiplex PCR; TCRdb's copy has only in-frame clones and leaves some out. Among roughly 150,000 clones listed, approximately 87% were seen once. The specimen sequenced was PBMCs or T cells enriched from blood (not recorded which). The receptors originated from a man aged 50-59 years in a cohort exposed to, infected with or recovered from COVID-19 (not recorded which).

The V gene is TRBV29-1, the J gene TRBJ2-7; 10 positions match TRBD2. Germline-derived CDR1 and CDR2 are SQVTM and ANQGSEA. With V trimmed by 0 bases and J by 4 bases, 6 bases remained unmatched. The CDR3 has 15 residues. The chain's CDR3 is CSVEDPSGSRYEQYF. The CDR3 DNA reads TGCAGCGTTGAAGATCCTAGCGGGAGTAGGTACGAGCAGTACTTC.

The J gene is TRBJ2-1, the V gene TRBV7-2; no reliable D call. The V end was cut by 5 bases, the J end by 10 bases, with 9 bases between. This CDR3 is 11 amino acids long. The germline gives CDR1 SGHTA, CDR2 FQGNSA. The DNA of the CDR3 is TGTGCCAGCAGCCGAGCGTACGAGCAGTTCTTC. This encodes CASSRAYEQFF.

The chain employs TRBV9 and TRBJ1-2, with 7 bases that match TRBD1. Germline V gives CDR1 SGDLS, CDR2 YYNGEE. The CDR3 consists of 16 residues. Trimming removed 2 bases from V and 3 bases from J; junction bases left unmatched: 10. The CDR3 loop is CASSVNSDRADYGYTF. CDR3 nucleotides: TGTGCCAGCAGCGTTAATAGTGACAGGGCAGACTATGGCTACACCTTC.

This chain uses TRBV5-8 with TRBJ2-5; D perhaps matches TRBD1 (5 bases). The CDR3 runs to 14 residues. Germline CDR1 reads SGHTS; CDR2 reads YDEGEE. V lost 7 bases to trimming and J lost 2 bases, with 15 bases between them. For the CDR3, the DNA is TGTGCCAGCTGTACAGGAATGGTGCAAGAGACCCAGTACTTC. Translated: CASCTGMVQETQYF.

The genes are TRBV11-3 and TRBJ2-3; perhaps TRBD2 as D (6 bases). Germline loops: CDR1 SGHNT, CDR2 YENEEA. V was clipped by 4 bases and J by 5 bases, with 10 bases between them. The CDR3 is 13 amino acids. The CDR3, as DNA: TGTGCCAGCAGCTCTTGGGGACTAGATACGCAGTATTTT. This sequence encodes CASSSWGLDTQYF.

V and J are TRBV7-2 and TRBJ2-3, with 14 bases that match TRBD2. After removal of 4 bases from V and 4 bases from J, the junction contained 4 bases not matched to a gene. Per the germline V gene, CDR1 is SGHTA and CDR2 is FQGNSA. The CDR3 has 16 residues. CDR3 sequence: CASSSRLAGGPDTQYF. CDR3 in DNA: TGTGCCAGCAGCTCTCGACTAGCGGGGGGGCCAGATACGCAGTATTTT.

The genes are TRBV10-3 and TRBJ1-3; D is possibly TRBD1 (5 bases). Trimming shortened V by 7 bases and J by 0 bases, and 13 bases separated the two germline ends. In germline, CDR1 is ENHRY, CDR2 SYGVKD. The CDR3 runs 15 residues. The CDR3 coding sequence is TGTGCCATCACCCCAGACAGACACTCTGGAAACACCATATATTTT. Translation: CAITPDRHSGNTIYF.

The rearrangement joins TRBV10-2 to TRBJ1-2; maybe TRBD1 (5 bases). Germline V CDR1 and CDR2: WSHSY, SAAADI. Trimming took 8 bases from V and 4 from J, leaving 11 bases between them. The CDR3 spans 12 residues. The CDR3 nucleotides are TGCGCCAGCTTGACAGATTCCTATGGCTACACCTTC. Its translation: CASLTDSYGYTF.

This clone was observed a handful of times. V usage is TRBV28 and J usage is TRBJ2-7, with 8 bases identical to TRBD1. The CDR3 totals 13 residues. V was pared by 5 bases and J by 4 bases, with 4 bases of the junction left unmatched. Germline V gives CDR1 MDHEN, CDR2 SYDVKM. CDR3 bases: TGTGCCAGCAGTCCAGGGACAGGATACGAGCAGTACTTC. Its translation is CASSPGTGYEQYF.

This clone was seen a few times. This rearrangement joins TRBV4-2 to TRBJ2-7; the D gene is possibly TRBD2 (6 bases). The germline CDR1 and CDR2 sequences are LGHNA and YNFKEQ. This CDR3 contains 13 residues. V lost 4 bases and J lost 2, with 9 bases in between. CDR3 amino acids: CASSPGRTYEQYF. For the CDR3, the DNA is TGTGCCAGCAGCCCAGGGAGGACCTACGAGCAGTACTTC.

V is TRBV27 and J is TRBJ1-2, with TRBD1 matching over 9 bases. Losses at the gene ends were 5 bases for V and 5 bases for J; bases not matched to a gene: 6. In germline, CDR1 is MNHEY, CDR2 SMNVEV (reference sequence). The CDR3 consists of 14 residues. The CDR3 sequence is CASSLSGTGYGYTF. The CDR3 region has the DNA TGTGCCAGCAGTCTTTCCGGGACAGGGTATGGCTACACCTTC.

DNA for the CDR3: TGTGCCTGGGGCGGCTATACGACTGGACTAGCGGGAAATTTAGGCGATGAGCAGTTCTTC. Its protein is CAWGGYTTGLAGNLGDEQFF. The gene calls are TRBV30 and TRBJ2-1, with 12 bases fitting TRBD2. The length of the CDR3 is 20 residues. The germline V gene encodes CDR1 GTSNPN and CDR2 SVGIG (reference sequence). Trimming took 5 bases from V and 8 from J; bases not matched to a gene: 25.

This chain uses TRBV24-1 with TRBJ2-1; 15 bases map to TRBD2. Germline V CDR1 and CDR2: KGHDR, SFDVKD. The CDR3 runs 17 residues. Trimming took 3 bases from V and 5 from J; bases not matched to a gene: 4. CDR3 region: CATSDGLAGGNDNEQFF. For the CDR3, the DNA is TGTGCCACCAGTGATGGACTAGCGGGGGGGAACGACAATGAGCAGTTCTTC.

The chain has TRBV21-1 and TRBJ1-1. TRBV21-1 is noted as a pseudogene. The CDR3 has 15 residues. Written as DNA, the CDR3 is TGTGCCAGCAGCGTCCAACCGATGAGGAACACTGAAGCTTTCTTT. Translating it yields CASSVQPMRNTEAFF.

This chain links TRBV5-1 with TRBJ2-7; perhaps TRBD2 as D (5 bases). The V end lost 0 bases, the J end lost 5 bases, and 15 bases lay between the germline ends. The CDR3 sequence is 15 residues long. The germline V gene encodes CDR1 SGHRS and CDR2 YFSETQ. In DNA form, the CDR3 reads TGCGCCAGCAGCTTGGAGGGAGTGGTTGTAGACGAGCAGTACTTC. Translation gives CASSLEGVVVDEQYF.

The V gene is TRBV9, the J gene TRBJ2-6, with TRBD2 as a possible D gene (5 bases). Trimming stripped 4 bases from V and 2 bases from J, with 16 bases between. Germline V gene lookup returns CDR1 SGDLS and CDR2 YYNGEE. The CDR3 totals 17 residues. CDR3 DNA sequence: TGTGCCAGCAGCCCCCGATCGACGGGGACTGGGGCCAACGTCCTGACTTTC. Translated, it gives CASSPRSTGTGANVLTF.

The CDR3 here is CASSQVQGRVAFF. The DNA for the CDR3 is TGCGCCAGCAGCCAAGTTCAGGGCAGGGTGGCTTTCTTT. The chain joins TRBV4-3 to TRBJ1-1; D possibly corresponds to TRBD1 (5 bases). Trimming cost V 1 base and J 11 bases, with 14 bases left between them. Germline lookup yields CDR1 LGHNA and CDR2 YSLEER. CDR3 length: 13 amino acids.

The chain links TRBV6-2 or TRBV6-3 to TRBJ2-7, with a weak D call TRBD1 (6 bases). Germline CDR1 MNHEY, CDR2 SVGEGT. The CDR3 is 15 amino acids. The V gene lost 6 bases and the J gene lost 0 bases, with 15 bases spanning the gap. As DNA, the CDR3 is TGTGCCAGCAGCAAAGTAGGGACAAGCTCCTACGAGCAGTACTTC. Encoded protein: CASSKVGTSSYEQYF.

The chain uses TRBV6-2 or TRBV6-3 and TRBJ2-5; D possibly corresponds to TRBD1 (5 bases). Germline V lookup: CDR1 MNHEY, CDR2 SVGEGT. V was cut by 2 bases and J by 7 bases, with 14 bases left in between. The CDR3 has 14 amino acids. CDR3 in DNA: TGTGCCAGCAGTTACGGACACCCCTCGGGGACCCAGTACTTC. Its translation is CASSYGHPSGTQYF.

This clone was detected only a few times. The rearrangement uses TRBV28 and TRBJ2-5, with D unresolved. Germline values: CDR1 MDHEN, CDR2 SYDVKM. The CDR3 spans 13 residues. V lost 4 bases to trimming and J lost 0 bases, with 6 bases between them. Here the CDR3 reads CASSSNYQETQYF. As DNA, the CDR3 is TGTGCCAGCAGTTCTAATTACCAAGAGACCCAGTACTTC. Full variable domain (rest looked up from reference TRBV28 and TRBJ2-5): DVKVTQSSRYLVKRTGEKVFLECVQDMDHENMFWYRQDPGLGLRLIYFSYDVKMKEKGDIPEGYSVSREKKERFSLILESASTNQTSMYLCASSSNYQETQYFGPGTRLLVL.

The CDR3 loop is CASREAGRNSPLHF. The CDR3 DNA follows: TGTGCCAGCAGGGAAGCAGGGAGGAATTCACCCCTCCACTTT. This sequence joins TRBV28 and TRBJ1-6; D possibly corresponds to TRBD1 (5 bases). This CDR3 has 14 residues. CDR1 and CDR2 (germline): MDHEN, SYDVKM. Trimming left V 6 bases short and J 7 bases short, with 13 bases between. Supplemented by reference TRBV28 and TRBJ1-6, the full variable domain reads DVKVTQSSRYLVKRTGEKVFLECVQDMDHENMFWYRQDPGLGLRLIYFSYDVKMKEKGDIPEGYSVSREKKERFSLILESASTNQTSMYLCASREAGRNSPLHFGNGTRLTVT.

The chain couples TRBV7-3 to TRBJ1-2; 7 bases align to TRBD1. The V gene's germline CDR1 is SGHTA and CDR2 FQGTGA. V gave up 5 bases and J gave up 4 bases; unmatched junction bases: 4. This CDR3 spans 13 amino acids. The chain's CDR3 is CASSAGQRYGYTF. DNA of the CDR3: TGTGCCAGCAGCGCGGGACAGCGCTATGGCTACACCTTC. The complete variable domain, with remaining parts taken from reference TRBV7-3 and TRBJ1-2, reads GAGVSQTPSNKVTEKGKYVELRCDPISGHTALYWYRQSLGQGPEFLIYFQGTGAADDSGLPNDRFFAVRPEGSVSTLKIQRTERGDSAVYLCASSAGQRYGYTFGSGTRLTVV.

The rearrangement uses TRBV7-9 and TRBJ1-4; D perhaps matches TRBD1 (6 bases). This CDR3 comprises 15 residues. Germline V gene data show CDR1 as SEHNR and CDR2 as FQNEAQ (reference sequence). The V end lost 5 bases, the J end lost 2 bases, and 12 bases lay between the germline ends. The DNA of the CDR3 is TGTGCCAGCAGCGCCGACAGGCCTACTAATGAAAAACTGTTTTTT. Translation gives CASSADRPTNEKLFF.